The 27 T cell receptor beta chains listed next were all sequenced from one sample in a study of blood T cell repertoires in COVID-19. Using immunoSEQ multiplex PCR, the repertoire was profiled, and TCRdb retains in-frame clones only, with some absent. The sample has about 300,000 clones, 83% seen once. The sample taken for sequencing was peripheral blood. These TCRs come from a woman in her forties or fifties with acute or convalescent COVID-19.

The CDR3 is CASSLAGGLGQPQHF. For the CDR3, the DNA is TGTGCCAGCAGCCTCGCGGGCGGGTTAGGTCAGCCCCAGCATTTT. V is TRBV9 and J is TRBJ1-5, with D unresolved. Trimming stripped 4 bases from V and 6 bases from J, with 17 bases between. This CDR3 is 15 amino acids long. Germline CDR1 and CDR2: SGDLS and YYNGEE.

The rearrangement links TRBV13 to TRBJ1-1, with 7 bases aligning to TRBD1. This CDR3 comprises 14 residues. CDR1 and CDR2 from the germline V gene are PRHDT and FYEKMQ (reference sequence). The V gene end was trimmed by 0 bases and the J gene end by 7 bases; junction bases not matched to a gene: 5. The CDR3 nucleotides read TGTGCCAGCAGCTTAGGGACAGGGAGGAGTGAAGCTTTCTTT. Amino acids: CASSLGTGRSEAFF.

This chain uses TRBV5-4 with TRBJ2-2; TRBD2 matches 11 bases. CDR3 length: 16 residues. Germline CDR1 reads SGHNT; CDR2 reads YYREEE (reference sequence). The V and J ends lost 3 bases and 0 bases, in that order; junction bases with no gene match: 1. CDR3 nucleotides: TGTGCCAGCAGCTGGGGACTAGCGGCGAACACCGGGGAGCTGTTTTTT. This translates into CASSWGLAANTGELFF.

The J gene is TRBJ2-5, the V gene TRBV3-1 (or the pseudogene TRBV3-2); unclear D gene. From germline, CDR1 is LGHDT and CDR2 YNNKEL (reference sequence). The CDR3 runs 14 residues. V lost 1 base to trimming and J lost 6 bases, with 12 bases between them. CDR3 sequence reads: CASSQGDSRKTQYF. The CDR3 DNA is TGTGCCAGCAGCCAAGGTGATTCGAGGAAGACCCAGTACTTC.

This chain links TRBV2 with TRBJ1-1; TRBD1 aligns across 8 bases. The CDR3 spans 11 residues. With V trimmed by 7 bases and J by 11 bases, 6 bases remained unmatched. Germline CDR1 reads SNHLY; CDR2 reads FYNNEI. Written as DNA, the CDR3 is TGTGCCAGCACGGTGACAGGGGCGGCTTTCTTT. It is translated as CASTVTGAAFF.

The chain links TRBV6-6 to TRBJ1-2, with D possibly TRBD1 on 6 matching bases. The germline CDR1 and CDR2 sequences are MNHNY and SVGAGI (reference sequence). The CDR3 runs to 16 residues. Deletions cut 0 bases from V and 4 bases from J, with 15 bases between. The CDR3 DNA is TGTGCCAGCAGTTACTCCTCAGGGGAAGGCATCTATGGCTACACCTTC. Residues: CASSYSSGEGIYGYTF.

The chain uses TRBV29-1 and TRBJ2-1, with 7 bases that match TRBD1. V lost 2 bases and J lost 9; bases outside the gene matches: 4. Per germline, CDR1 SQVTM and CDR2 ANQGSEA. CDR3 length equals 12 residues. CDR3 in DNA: TGCAGCGTTGAAAGACAGGGCAGTGAGCAGTTCTTC. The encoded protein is CSVERQGSEQFF.

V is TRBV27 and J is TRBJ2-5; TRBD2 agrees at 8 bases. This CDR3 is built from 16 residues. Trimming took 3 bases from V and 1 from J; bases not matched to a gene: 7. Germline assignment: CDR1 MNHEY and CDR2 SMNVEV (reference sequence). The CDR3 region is CASSFGGAGSQETQYF. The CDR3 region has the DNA TGTGCCAGCAGTTTCGGGGGGGCCGGTTCCCAAGAGACCCAGTACTTC.

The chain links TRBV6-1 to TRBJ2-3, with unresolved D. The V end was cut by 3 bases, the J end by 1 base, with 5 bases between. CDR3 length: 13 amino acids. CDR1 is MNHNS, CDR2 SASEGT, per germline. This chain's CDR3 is CASSDIGTDTQYF. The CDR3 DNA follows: TGTGCCAGCAGTGACATAGGCACAGATACGCAGTATTTT.

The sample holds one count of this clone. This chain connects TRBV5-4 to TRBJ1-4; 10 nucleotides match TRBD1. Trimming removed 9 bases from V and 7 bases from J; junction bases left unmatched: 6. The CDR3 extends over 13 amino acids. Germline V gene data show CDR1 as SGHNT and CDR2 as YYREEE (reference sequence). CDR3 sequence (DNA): TGTGCCACCTTGGACAGGGGGAGTGAAAAACTGTTTTTT. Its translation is CATLDRGSEKLFF. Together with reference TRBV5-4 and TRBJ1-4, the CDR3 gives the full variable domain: ETGVTQSPTHLIKTRGQQVTLRCSSQSGHNTVSWYQQALGQGPQFIFQYYREEENGRGNFPPRFSGLQFPNYSSELNVNALELDDSALYLCATLDRGSEKLFFGSGTQLSVL.

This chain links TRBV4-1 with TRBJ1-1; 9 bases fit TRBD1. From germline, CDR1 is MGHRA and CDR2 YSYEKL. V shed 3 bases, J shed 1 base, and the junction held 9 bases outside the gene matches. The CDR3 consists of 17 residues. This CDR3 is CASSHRTGGQRNTEAFF. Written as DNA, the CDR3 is TGCGCCAGCAGCCACCGTACAGGGGGCCAGAGGAACACTGAAGCTTTCTTT.

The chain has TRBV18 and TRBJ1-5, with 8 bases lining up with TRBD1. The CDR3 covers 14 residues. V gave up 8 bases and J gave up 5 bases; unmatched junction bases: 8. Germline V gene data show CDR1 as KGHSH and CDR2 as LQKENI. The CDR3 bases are TGTGCCAGCAGCCCAGACAGGGGATATCAGCCCCAGCATTTT. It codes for CASSPDRGYQPQHF.

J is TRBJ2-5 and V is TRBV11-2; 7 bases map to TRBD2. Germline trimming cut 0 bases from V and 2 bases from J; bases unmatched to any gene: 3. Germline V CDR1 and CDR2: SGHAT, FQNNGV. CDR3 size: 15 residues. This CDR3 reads CASSLEFGGQETQYF. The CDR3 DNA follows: TGTGCCAGCAGCTTAGAGTTCGGGGGGCAAGAGACCCAGTACTTC.

The CDR3 DNA sequence: TGTGCCAGTAGTAGGGACAGGGGTTGGGAGACCCAGTACTTC. Amino acids: CASSRDRGWETQYF. The V gene is TRBV19, the J gene TRBJ2-5, with TRBD1 matching over 10 bases. This CDR3 contains 14 residues. The germline CDR1 and CDR2 sequences are LNHDA and SQIVND (reference sequence). J lost 5 bases, V lost 4 bases, and 4 bases had no gene match.

CDR3 bases: TGTGCCAGTAGTGCCAGGGGTAGGGGCACAGATACGCAGTATTTT. This sequence encodes CASSARGRGTDTQYF. The V gene is TRBV19, the J gene TRBJ2-3, with D possibly TRBD1 on 6 matching bases. The CDR3 consists of 15 residues. V was cut by 5 bases and J by 1 base, with 13 bases left in between. The germline gives CDR1 LNHDA, CDR2 SQIVND (reference sequence).

The CDR3 nucleotides read TGTGCCAGCAGCTTCGGGACAGCCCAGCCCCAGCATTTT. It specifies CASSFGTAQPQHF. The chain recombines TRBV7-2 with TRBJ1-5; 7 bases line up with TRBD1. Germline V gene sequence: CDR1 SGHTA, CDR2 FQGNSA. CDR3 length: 13 residues. The V and J ends lost 3 bases and 7 bases, in that order; junction bases with no gene match: 3. Variable domain in full (rest from reference TRBV7-2 and TRBJ1-5): GAGVSQSPSNKVTEKGKDVELRCDPISGHTALYWYRQSLGQGLEFLIYFQGNSAPDKSGLPSDRFSAERTGGSVSTLTIQRTQQEDSAVYLCASSFGTAQPQHFGDGTRLSIL.

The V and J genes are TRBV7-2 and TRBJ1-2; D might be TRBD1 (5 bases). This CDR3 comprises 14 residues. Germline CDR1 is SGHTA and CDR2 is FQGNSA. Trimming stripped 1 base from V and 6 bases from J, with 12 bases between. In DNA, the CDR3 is TGTGCCAGCAGCTTAGATAGGACACTCGATGGCTACACCTTC. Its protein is CASSLDRTLDGYTF.

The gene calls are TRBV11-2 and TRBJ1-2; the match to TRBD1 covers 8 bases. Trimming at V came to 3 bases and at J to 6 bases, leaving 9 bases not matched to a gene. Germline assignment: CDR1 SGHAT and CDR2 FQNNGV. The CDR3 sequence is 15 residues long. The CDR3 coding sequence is TGTGCCAGCAGCTTTTCTCCAGACAGGGGTGATGGCTACACCTTC. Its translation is CASSFSPDRGDGYTF.

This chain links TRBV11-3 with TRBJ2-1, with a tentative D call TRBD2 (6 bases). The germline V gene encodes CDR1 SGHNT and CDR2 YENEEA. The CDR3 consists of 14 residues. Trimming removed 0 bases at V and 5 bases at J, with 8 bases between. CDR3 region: CASSLDWGDNEQFF. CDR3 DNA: TGTGCCAGCAGCTTAGATTGGGGGGACAATGAGCAGTTCTTC.

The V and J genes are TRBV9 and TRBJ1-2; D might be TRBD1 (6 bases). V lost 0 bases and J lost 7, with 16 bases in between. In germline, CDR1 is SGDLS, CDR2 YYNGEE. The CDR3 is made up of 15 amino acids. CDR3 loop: CASSVESGGSGGYTF. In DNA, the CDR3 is TGTGCCAGCAGCGTAGAATCTGGGGGCTCGGGTGGCTACACCTTC.

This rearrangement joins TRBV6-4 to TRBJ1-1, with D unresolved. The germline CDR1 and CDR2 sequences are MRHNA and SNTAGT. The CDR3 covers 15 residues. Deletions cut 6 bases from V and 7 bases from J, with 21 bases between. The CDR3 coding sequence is TGTGCCAGCAGCTCTCAAGGAGGGTCCTACCTTGAAGCTTTCTTT. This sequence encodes CASSSQGGSYLEAFF.

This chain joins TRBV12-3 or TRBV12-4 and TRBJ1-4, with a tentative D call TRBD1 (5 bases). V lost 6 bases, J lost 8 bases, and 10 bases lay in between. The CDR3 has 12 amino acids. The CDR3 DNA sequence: TGTGCCAGCAGCCCGGAGGGGGAAAAACTGTTTTTT. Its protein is CASSPEGEKLFF.

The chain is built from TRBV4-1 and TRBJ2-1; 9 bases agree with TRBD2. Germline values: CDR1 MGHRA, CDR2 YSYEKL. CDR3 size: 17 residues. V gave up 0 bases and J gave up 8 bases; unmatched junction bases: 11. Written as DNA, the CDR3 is TGCGCCAGCAGCCAAGATTCTGCGGGGGGGCTCTCTTATGAGCAGTTCTTC. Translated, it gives CASSQDSAGGLSYEQFF.

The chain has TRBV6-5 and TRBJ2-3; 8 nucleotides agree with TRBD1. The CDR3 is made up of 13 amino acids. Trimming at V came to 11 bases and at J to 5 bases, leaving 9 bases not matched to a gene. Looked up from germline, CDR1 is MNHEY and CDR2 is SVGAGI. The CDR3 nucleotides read TGTGCCGGTAACAGGGGGTTGAGAGATACGCAGTATTTT. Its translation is CAGNRGLRDTQYF.

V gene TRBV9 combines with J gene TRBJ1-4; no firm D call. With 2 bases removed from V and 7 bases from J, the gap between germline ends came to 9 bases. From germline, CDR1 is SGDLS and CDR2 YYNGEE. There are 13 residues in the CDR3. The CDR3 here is CASSVGGSEKLFF. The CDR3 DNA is TGTGCCAGCAGCGTCGGCGGTAGTGAAAAACTGTTTTTT.

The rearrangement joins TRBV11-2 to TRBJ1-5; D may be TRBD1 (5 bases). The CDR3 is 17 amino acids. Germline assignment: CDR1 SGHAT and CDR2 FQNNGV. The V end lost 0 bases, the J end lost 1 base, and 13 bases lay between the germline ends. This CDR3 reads CASSLDGGPGSNQPQHF. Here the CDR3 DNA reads TGTGCCAGCAGCTTAGACGGGGGTCCTGGAAGCAATCAGCCCCAGCATTTT.

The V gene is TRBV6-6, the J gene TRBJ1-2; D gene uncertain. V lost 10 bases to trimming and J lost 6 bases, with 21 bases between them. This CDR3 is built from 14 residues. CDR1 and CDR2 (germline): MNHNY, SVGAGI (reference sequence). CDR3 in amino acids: CAIEAGSSTHGYTF. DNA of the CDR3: TGTGCCATCGAGGCGGGTTCGTCGACGCATGGCTACACCTTC.